A single sample is the source of the 6 T cell receptor beta chains below, sequenced in a study of post-analysis software for immune sequencing data. Study-level findings and limits: The five TRBV segments detected at higher frequency in patients than in controls included TRBV5-6, TRBV5-1 and TRBV20-1.

Sequencing libraries made from TCR beta cDNA carried unique molecular identifiers. Via MiXCR, TCRdb re-called the PCR reads, giving one row per CDR3 protein. The top ten hold roughly 0.57% of the sample, which has roughly 730,000 distinct CDR3 sequences, roughly 27% seen once. Their antigen targets remain unknown. Sequenced input: blood. The receptors come from a girl aged 10 to 17 with multiple sclerosis.

J is TRBJ1-4 and V is TRBV29-1, with D possibly matching TRBD1 (5 bases). Germline V CDR1 and CDR2: SQVTM, ANQGSEA. This CDR3 comprises 15 residues. The V end lost 7 bases, the J end lost 0 bases, and 15 bases lay between the germline ends. CDR3 DNA: TGCAGCGCAAGGACCGGGGCCGCAACTAATGAAAAACTGTTTTTT. Encoded protein: CSARTGAATNEKLFF.

This chain joins TRBV14 and TRBJ2-6; no definite D call. The CDR3 consists of 12 residues. V was trimmed by 4 bases and J by 10 bases, leaving 8 bases between them. The V gene's germline CDR1 is SGHDN and CDR2 FVKESK. The CDR3 reads CASSPGPNVLTF. CDR3 nucleotides: TGTGCCAGCAGCCCGGGTCCTAACGTCCTGACTTTC. The full variable domain, with the rest looked up from reference TRBV14 and TRBJ2-6, is EAGVTQFPSHSVIEKGQTVTLRCDPISGHDNLYWYRRVMGKEIKFLLHFVKESKQDESGMPNNRFLAERTGGTYSTLKVQPAELEDSGVYFCASSPGPNVLTFGAGSRLTVL.

The sample holds a few counts of this clonotype. The CDR3 DNA is TGCGCCAGCTGGGGAGGTGGCGATACGCAGTATTTT. This codes for CASWGGGDTQYF. The rearrangement joins TRBV5-1 to TRBJ2-3, with a tentative D call TRBD2 (6 bases). V lost 7 bases to trimming and J lost 6 bases, with 12 bases between them. The CDR3 extends over 12 amino acids. Germline loops: CDR1 SGHRS, CDR2 YFSETQ.

This clonotype was seen a handful of times. The chain uses TRBV6-5 and TRBJ1-2; maybe TRBD1 (5 bases). The CDR3 length is 14 residues. Trimming removed 5 bases from V and 0 bases from J, with 10 bases in between. Germline V gene sequence: CDR1 MNHEY, CDR2 SVGAGI. Written as DNA, the CDR3 is TGTGCCAGCAGTACCATACAGGCTAACTATGGCTACACCTTC. It translates to CASSTIQANYGYTF.

The chain combines TRBV5-1 with TRBJ2-3, with a tentative D call TRBD2 (5 bases). The CDR3 sequence is 14 residues long. V lost 1 base and J lost 4, with 10 bases in between. The germline V gene has CDR1 SGHRS and CDR2 YFSETQ. CDR3 nucleotides: TGCGCCAGCAGCTTGACCCCTAGCCCAGATACGCAGTATTTT. Its protein is CASSLTPSPDTQYF. The full variable domain, with the rest looked up from reference TRBV5-1 and TRBJ2-3, is KAGVTQTPRYLIKTRGQQVTLSCSPISGHRSVSWYQQTPGQGLQFLFEYFSETQRNKGNFPGRFSGRQFSNSRSEMNVSTLELGDSALYLCASSLTPSPDTQYFGPGTRLTVL.

This clonotype has more than one count but fewer than ten. The V and J genes are TRBV6-5 and TRBJ1-1; 7 bases are a match to TRBD1. Unmatched junction bases numbered 10, after V lost 5 bases and J lost 1 base. CDR3 length: 16 amino acids. In germline, CDR1 is MNHEY, CDR2 SVGAGI. CDR3 sequence reads: CASSKSTGTANTEAFF. The CDR3 DNA reads TGTGCCAGCAGTAAATCGACCGGGACAGCGAACACTGAAGCTTTCTTT.